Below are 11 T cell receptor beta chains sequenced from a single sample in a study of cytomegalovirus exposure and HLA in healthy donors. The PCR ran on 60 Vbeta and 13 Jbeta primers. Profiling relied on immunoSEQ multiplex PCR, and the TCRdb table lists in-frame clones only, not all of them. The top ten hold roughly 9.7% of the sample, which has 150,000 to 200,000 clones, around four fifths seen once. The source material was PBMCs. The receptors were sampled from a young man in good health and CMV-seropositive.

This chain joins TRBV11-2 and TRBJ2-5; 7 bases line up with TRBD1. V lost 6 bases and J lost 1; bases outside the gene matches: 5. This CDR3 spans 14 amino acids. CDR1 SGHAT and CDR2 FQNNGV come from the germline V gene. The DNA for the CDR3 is TGTGCCAGCAGTCTACAGGGGATCCAAGAGACCCAGTACTTC. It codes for CASSLQGIQETQYF.

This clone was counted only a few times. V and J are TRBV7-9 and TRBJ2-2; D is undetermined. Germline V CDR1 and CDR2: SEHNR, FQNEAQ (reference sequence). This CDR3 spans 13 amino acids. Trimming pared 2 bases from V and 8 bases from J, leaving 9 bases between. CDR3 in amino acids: CASSLPPGGELFF. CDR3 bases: TGTGCCAGCAGCTTACCACCGGGTGGGGAGCTGTTTTTT.

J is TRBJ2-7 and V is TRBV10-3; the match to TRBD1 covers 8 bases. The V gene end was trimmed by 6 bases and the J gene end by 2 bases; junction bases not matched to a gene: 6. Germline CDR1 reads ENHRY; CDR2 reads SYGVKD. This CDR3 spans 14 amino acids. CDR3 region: CAISAGQGPYEQYF. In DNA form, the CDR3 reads TGTGCCATCAGCGCTGGACAGGGCCCCTACGAGCAGTACTTC.

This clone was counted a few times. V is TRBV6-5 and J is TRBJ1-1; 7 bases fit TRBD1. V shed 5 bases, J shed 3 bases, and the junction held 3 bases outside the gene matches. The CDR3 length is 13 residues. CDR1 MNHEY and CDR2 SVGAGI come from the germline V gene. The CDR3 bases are TGTGCCAGCAGTGTCCAGGGGGACACTGAAGCTTTCTTT. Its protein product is CASSVQGDTEAFF.

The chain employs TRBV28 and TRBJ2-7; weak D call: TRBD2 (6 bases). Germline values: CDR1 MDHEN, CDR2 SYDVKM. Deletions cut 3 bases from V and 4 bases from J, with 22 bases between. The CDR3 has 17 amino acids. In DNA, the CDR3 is TGTGCCAGCAGTTTCCTACTCTTGGGTGGGGGAGGATACGAGCAGTACTTC. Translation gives CASSFLLLGGGGYEQYF.

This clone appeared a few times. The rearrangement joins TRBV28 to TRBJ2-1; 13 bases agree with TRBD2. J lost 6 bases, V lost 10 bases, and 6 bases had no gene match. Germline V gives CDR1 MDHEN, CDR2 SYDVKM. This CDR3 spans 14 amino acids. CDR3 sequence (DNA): TGTGCCACCAAGACTAGCGGGGGGCGCAATGAGCAGTTCTTC. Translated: CATKTSGGRNEQFF.

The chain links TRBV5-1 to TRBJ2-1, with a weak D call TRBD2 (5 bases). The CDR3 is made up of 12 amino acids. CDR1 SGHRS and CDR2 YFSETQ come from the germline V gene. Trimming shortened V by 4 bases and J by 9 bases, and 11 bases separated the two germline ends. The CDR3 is CASSGRGFEQFF. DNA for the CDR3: TGCGCCAGCAGCGGCCGGGGATTTGAGCAGTTCTTC.

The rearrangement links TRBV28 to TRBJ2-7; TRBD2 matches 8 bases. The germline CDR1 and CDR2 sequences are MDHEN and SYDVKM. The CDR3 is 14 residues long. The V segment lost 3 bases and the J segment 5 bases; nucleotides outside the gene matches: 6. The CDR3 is CASSLVSTSDEQYF. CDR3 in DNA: TGTGCCAGCAGTTTGGTTTCGACTAGCGACGAGCAGTACTTC.

The CDR3 region has the DNA TGCAGCGCCGGTAGGACTAGCGGTAGATCGGAGCAGTTCTTC. Its protein is CSAGRTSGRSEQFF. The rearrangement links TRBV29-1 to TRBJ2-1; 10 nucleotides agree with TRBD2. Trimming took 7 bases from V and 10 from J; bases not matched to a gene: 13. Germline V gene sequence: CDR1 SQVTM, CDR2 ANQGSEA. CDR3 length: 14 residues.

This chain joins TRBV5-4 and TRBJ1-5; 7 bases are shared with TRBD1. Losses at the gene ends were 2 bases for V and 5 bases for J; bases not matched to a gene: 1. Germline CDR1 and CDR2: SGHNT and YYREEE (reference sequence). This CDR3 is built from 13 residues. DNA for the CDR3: TGTGCCAGCAGCTTCGACAGGGATCAGCCCCAGCATTTT. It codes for CASSFDRDQPQHF.

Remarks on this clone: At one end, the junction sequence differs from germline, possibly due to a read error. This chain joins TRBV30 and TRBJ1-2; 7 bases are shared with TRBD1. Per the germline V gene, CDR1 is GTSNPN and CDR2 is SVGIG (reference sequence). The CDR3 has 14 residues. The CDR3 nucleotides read TGTGCCTGGGGTCGTCCCCGGACAGGAATTGGCTACTCCTTC. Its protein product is CAWGRPRTGIGYSF.